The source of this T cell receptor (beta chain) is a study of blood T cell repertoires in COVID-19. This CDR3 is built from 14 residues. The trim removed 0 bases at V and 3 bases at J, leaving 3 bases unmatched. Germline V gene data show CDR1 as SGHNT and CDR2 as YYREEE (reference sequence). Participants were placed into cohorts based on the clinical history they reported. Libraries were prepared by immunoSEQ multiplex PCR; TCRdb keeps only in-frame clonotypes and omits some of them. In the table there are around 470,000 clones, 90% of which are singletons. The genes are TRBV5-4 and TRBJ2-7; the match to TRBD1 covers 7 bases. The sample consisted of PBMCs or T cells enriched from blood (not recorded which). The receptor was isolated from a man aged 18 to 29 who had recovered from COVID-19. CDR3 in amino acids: CASSLEGGGYEQYF. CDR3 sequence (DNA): TGTGCCAGCAGCTTGGAAGGGGGCGGCTACGAGCAGTACTTC.